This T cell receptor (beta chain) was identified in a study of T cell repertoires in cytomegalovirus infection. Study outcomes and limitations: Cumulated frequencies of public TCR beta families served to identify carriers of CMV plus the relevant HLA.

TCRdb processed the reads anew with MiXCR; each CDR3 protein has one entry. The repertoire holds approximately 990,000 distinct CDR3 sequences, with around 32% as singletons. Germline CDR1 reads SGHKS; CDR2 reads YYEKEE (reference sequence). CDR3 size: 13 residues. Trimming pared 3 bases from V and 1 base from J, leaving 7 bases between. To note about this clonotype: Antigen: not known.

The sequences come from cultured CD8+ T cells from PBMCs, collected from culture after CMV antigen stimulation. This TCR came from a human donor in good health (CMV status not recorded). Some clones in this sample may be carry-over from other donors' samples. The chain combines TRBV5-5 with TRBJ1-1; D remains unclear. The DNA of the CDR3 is TGTGCCAGCAGCTCTCACCCGAACACTGAAGCTTTCTTT. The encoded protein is CASSSHPNTEAFF.